This T cell receptor (beta chain) was retrieved from a study of technical replicates of blood from several donors. CDR3 size: 13 residues. The germline V gene has CDR1 SSHAT and CDR2 FNYEAQ (reference sequence). The protocol was immunoSEQ multiplex PCR, while the TCRdb copy is restricted to in-frame clones and leaves out a portion. The repertoire holds about 79,000 clones, with 75% to 95% as singletons. Regarding this clone: The germline gene is not matched at one end of the junction; a read error may be the cause.

This chain connects TRBV7-7 to TRBJ2-7, with D possibly matching TRBD2 (5 bases). This receptor was taken from a human donor in good health. Some clones in this sample may be carry-over from other donors' samples. What was sequenced was T cells isolated from PBMCs. In DNA, the CDR3 is TGTGCTAGCAGCTTAGCGCCCGGGAACGAGCAGTACTTC. Translating it yields CASSLAPGNEQYF.